This is a list of T cell receptor beta chains from one sample in a study of CD8 T cells in Susac syndrome. MiXCR, run by TCRdb on the immunoSEQ multiplex PCR reads, gives a single entry per CDR3 protein. The table lists 200,000 or so distinct CDR3 sequences, nearly 95% of them singletons. Sequencing was carried out using CD4+ T cells from PBMCs. These receptors all come from a human donor with multiple sclerosis. CDR3s include the opening cysteine and the closing phenylalanine or tryptophan. A D gene is named only where the DNA matches it firmly. Clone size is given for some rows only: seen once, a few or many times, or a class if the clone is expanded.

v_call	d_call	j_call	clone_size	cdr3_nt	cdr3_aa
TRBV5-1	NA	TRBJ1-1	NA	TGCGCCAGCAGCTTGGGCCTAGGACCCGCGGGTAGGGCTTTCTTT	CASSLGLGPAGRAFF
TRBV15	NA	TRBJ1-1	once	TGTGCCACCAGCAGACCCTTGGGACCTGAAGCTTTCTTT	CATSRPLGPEAFF
TRBV18	TRBD1	TRBJ2-1	NA	TGTGCCAGCTCACCACGGGACAGGGTGCCTCAGTTCTTC	CASSPRDRVPQFF
TRBV9	NA	TRBJ1-2	NA	TGTGCCAGCAGCCCGACCCACTGGGGCTACACCTTC	CASSPTHWGYTF
TRBV20-1	NA	TRBJ2-5	NA	TGCAGTGCTAGAAGCCACAAAGAGACCCAGTACTTC	CSARSHKETQYF
TRBV20-1	NA	TRBJ1-1	NA	TGCAGTGCTAGTAGGGAGGCAACGAACACTGAAGCTTTCTTT	CSASREATNTEAFF
TRBV7-2	NA	TRBJ2-5	NA	TGTGCCAGCAGCTTATATGCTAGCGCCCTTTTAGAAGAGACCCAGTACTTC	CASSLYASALLEETQYF
TRBV9	NA	TRBJ1-2	NA	TGTGCCAGCAGCGTAATGGAGAAAGGACCTTTCACCTTC	CASSVMEKGPFTF
TRBV2	TRBD1	TRBJ1-1	NA	TGTGCCAGCAAGGGACAGGGGGCAGCTGAAGCTTTCTTT	CASKGQGAAEAFF
TRBV25-1	TRBD2	TRBJ2-1	NA	TGTGCCAGCAGTGAATCATCTCCTAGCGGAAGGCGGTGGGAGCAGTTCTTC	CASSESSPSGRRWEQFF
TRBV15	NA	TRBJ2-6	once	TGTGCCACCAGGCTAGGTGGGCCCTCTGGGGCCAACGTCCTGACTTTC	CATRLGGPSGANVLTF
TRBV7-9	NA	TRBJ1-1	NA	TGTGCCAGCAGCTTAGATCCGGGAATGGTCACTGAAGCTTTCTTT	CASSLDPGMVTEAFF
TRBV19	NA	TRBJ2-1	NA	TGTGCCAGTAGTATGTCGCCGAGGAGCTCCTACAATGAGCAGTTCTTC	CASSMSPRSSYNEQFF
TRBV6-6	NA	TRBJ2-7	NA	TGTGCCAGCAGTCCATCTGAAGAGCAGTACTTC	CASSPSEEQYF
TRBV14	NA	TRBJ2-7	NA	TGTGCCAGCAGCCAAGAAGTAGGTTGGGCACAGGGCGGTTACGAGCAGTACTTC	CASSQEVGWAQGGYEQYF
TRBV2	TRBD1	TRBJ1-2	NA	TGTGCCAGCAGTTACAGGGGACTTTCCGGTTATGGCTACACCTTC	CASSYRGLSGYGYTF
TRBV9	NA	TRBJ1-2	NA	TGTGCCAGCAGCGTAGCCGGGGGAGGAAATAACTATGGCTACACCTTC	CASSVAGGGNNYGYTF
TRBV25-1	NA	TRBJ1-2	NA	TGTGCCAGTACAGGCGTCTATGGCTACACCTTC	CASTGVYGYTF
TRBV6-5	TRBD2	TRBJ2-5	NA	TGTGCCAGCTTCGCCCCGGGACTACAAGAGACCCAGTACTTC	CASFAPGLQETQYF
TRBV12-3/TRBV12-4	NA	TRBJ2-6	NA	TGTGCCAGCGGGCAGGGCCCCTCTGGGGCCAACGTCCTGACTTTC	CASGQGPSGANVLTF
TRBV20-1	NA	TRBJ2-1	NA	TGCAGTGCAGCCCGGGACCGCAATGAGCAGTTCTTC	CSAARDRNEQFF
TRBV2	NA	TRBJ1-6	NA	TGTGCCAGCAGTCGCCGACCTGGGGGTTCACCCCTCCACTTT	CASSRRPGGSPLHF
TRBV5-1	NA	TRBJ2-7	NA	TGCGCCAGCAGCTCCCCAGGGGCCTACGAGCAGTACTTC	CASSSPGAYEQYF
TRBV5-6	NA	TRBJ2-7	once	TGTGCCAGCAGCCCTACGGTCGGCAGGGCCGAGCAGTACTTC	CASSPTVGRAEQYF
TRBV30	NA	TRBJ2-3	NA	TGTGCCTGGAGTGTAGGAGCGGCCACAGATACGCAGTATTTT	CAWSVGAATDTQYF
TRBV29-1	NA	TRBJ2-1	NA	TGCAGCGTTGGGGGGACGCTCTCCTACAATGAGCAGTTCTTC	CSVGGTLSYNEQFF
TRBV5-1	NA	TRBJ2-3	NA	TGCGCCAGCAGCACCGCGGGGAGCACAGATACGCAGTATTTT	CASSTAGSTDTQYF
TRBV20-1	NA	TRBJ2-4	NA	TGCAGTGCCCCAACACCAGGGGACATTCAGTACTTC	CSAPTPGDIQYF
TRBV12-3/TRBV12-4	NA	TRBJ2-7	NA	TGTGCCAGCAGTGACCCCGGGAGTGGATCCTACGAGCAGTACTTC	CASSDPGSGSYEQYF
TRBV14	NA	TRBJ2-1	NA	TGTGCCAGCAGCCCCACTCATAATGAGCAGTTCTTC	CASSPTHNEQFF
TRBV15	NA	TRBJ2-3	NA	TGTGCCACCAGCAGAGATGCCATCACAGATACGCAGTATTTT	CATSRDAITDTQYF
TRBV5-1	NA	TRBJ2-7	NA	TGCGCCAGCAGCTTGTCAGGACAGACCTACGAGCAGTACTTC	CASSLSGQTYEQYF
TRBV7-2	NA	TRBJ1-1	NA	TGTGCCAGCAGCCTTGACACCACCCTGGCGTCTTTCTTT	CASSLDTTLASFF
TRBV2	TRBD2	TRBJ2-3	NA	TGTGCCAGCGCAGCGGGACCAGATACGCAGTATTTT	CASAAGPDTQYF
TRBV12-3/TRBV12-4	NA	TRBJ1-6	NA	TGTGCCAGCAGTTTAGTCCAGGGAGTCAGTTCACCCCTCCACTTT	CASSLVQGVSSPLHF
TRBV7-8	NA	TRBJ1-6	NA	TGTGCCAGCAGCGGAGTACCAGATTCACCCCTCCACTTT	CASSGVPDSPLHF
TRBV3-1	NA	TRBJ1-1	few	TGTGCCAGCAGCCAAGTTGGGGTGAACACTGAAGCTTTCTTT	CASSQVGVNTEAFF
TRBV11-2	NA	TRBJ2-4	NA	TGTGCCAGCAGCGGCCCTTTTCAGTACTTC	CASSGPFQYF
TRBV29-1	NA	TRBJ2-5	NA	TGCAGCGTAGCAGGATTGTACCAAGAGACCCAGTACTTC	CSVAGLYQETQYF
TRBV7-9	NA	TRBJ2-3	NA	TGTGCCAGCAGCCCTACGCAGTATTTT	CASSPTQYF
TRBV12-3/TRBV12-4	NA	TRBJ2-1	NA	TGTGCCAGCAGTCGGGGAGCTACCCTTGGGGATGAGCAGTTCTTC	CASSRGATLGDEQFF
TRBV15	NA	TRBJ1-1	once	TGTGCCACCAGCAGTACCGGGCCCCACACTGAAGCTTTCTTT	CATSSTGPHTEAFF
TRBV5-1	TRBD2	TRBJ2-2	NA	TGCGCCAGCAGCCGGGGGGAGGCAGATAACACCGGGGAGCTGTTTTTT	CASSRGEADNTGELFF
TRBV20-1	TRBD2	TRBJ2-1	NA	TGCAGTGCTAGGCTAGCGGGGCACAACAATGAGCAGTTCTTC	CSARLAGHNNEQFF
TRBV12-3/TRBV12-4	NA	TRBJ2-1	NA	TGTGCCAGCAGTTTAGCAGCGGGTCTTGAGCAGTTCTTC	CASSLAAGLEQFF
TRBV7-9	NA	TRBJ2-7	once	TGTGCCAGCAGCTTAGACGGGGGCCGCTACGAGCAGTACTTC	CASSLDGGRYEQYF
TRBV2	NA	TRBJ2-7	NA	TGTGCCACAGGGGACCGGACCTACGAGCAGTACTTC	CATGDRTYEQYF
TRBV11-2	TRBD1	TRBJ2-7	NA	TGTGCCAGCAGCTTAGCGGGACAGGGGGGTTACGAGCAGTACTTC	CASSLAGQGGYEQYF
TRBV30	NA	TRBJ1-5	NA	TGTGCCTGGAGTGTGAAAGGATCGGGACCCCAGCATTTT	CAWSVKGSGPQHF
TRBV27	TRBD1	TRBJ2-7	NA	TGTGCCAGCAGTTTTGTGGGACAGGGGACCCACGAGCAGTACTTC	CASSFVGQGTHEQYF
TRBV7-9	NA	TRBJ1-6	NA	TGTGCCAGCACCCCTAGTGGGACCTGGGGATCACCCCTCCACTTT	CASTPSGTWGSPLHF
TRBV19	TRBD1	TRBJ1-2	once	TGTGCCAGTAGTTCCCGGACAGGGGGCATGCGACAGGTCACTAACTATGGCTACACCTTC	CASSSRTGGMRQVTNYGYTF
TRBV20-1	NA	TRBJ2-1	NA	TGCAGTGCTGGAAGAGGGGGGCCAACCTTACGGTACAATGAGCAGTTCTTC	CSAGRGGPTLRYNEQFF
TRBV7-9	NA	TRBJ1-6	NA	TGTGCCAGCAGCTTGAGGCAGGGAATTTCACCCCTCCACTTT	CASSLRQGISPLHF
TRBV29-1	TRBD2	TRBJ2-1	once	TGCAGCGTGGACGGGAGGGCCCTCGATGAGCAGTTCTTC	CSVDGRALDEQFF
TRBV7-3	NA	TRBJ2-5	NA	TGTGCCAGCAGTGGAAGGGGAGGCCAAGAGACCCAGTACTTC	CASSGRGGQETQYF
TRBV10-3	NA	TRBJ2-7	NA	TGTGCCATCATGGGGATCTCCTACGAGCAGTACTTC	CAIMGISYEQYF
TRBV29-1	TRBD1	TRBJ2-7	NA	TGCAGCGTAGGTCCCGGGACAGGGGGTCCCTACGAGCAGTACTTC	CSVGPGTGGPYEQYF
TRBV14	NA	TRBJ2-3	NA	TGTGCCAGCAGACAAACGACTATCTGGTATTTT	CASRQTTIWYF
TRBV15	TRBD1	TRBJ1-1	NA	TGTGCCACGGCCAGGGGGGCTGAAGCTTTCTTT	CATARGAEAFF